This T cell receptor beta chain was identified in a study of shared clonotypes between healthy human individuals. This CDR3 region has 15 residues. The V segment lost 3 bases and the J segment 4 bases; nucleotides outside the gene matches: 6. Germline V gene data show CDR1 as LNHDA and CDR2 as SQIVND (reference sequence). Researchers partitioned CD4+ cells into CD45RA+ naive and CD45RA-negative memory subsets. Overall study findings and caveats: Sequencing depth was predicted to influence how clonotypes are shared among donors. All-four-donor shared clonotypes had higher generation probabilities than non-shared clonotypes did.

In the case of this clone: Its cognate antigen is unknown.

For every subset, genomic DNA was evenly distributed across several immunoSEQ plates. TCRdb's table, derived via immunoSEQ multiplex PCR, lists solely in-frame clones and lacks some. The sample lists a few million clones; 80% to 95% were seen once. The sample taken for sequencing was naive CD4+ T cells from PBMCs. Subset of the sample: CD45RA+ positively selected. This receptor was taken from a man younger than 35 in good health. Some clones in this sample may be carry-over from other donors' samples. The chain carries TRBV19 and TRBJ2-1, with TRBD2 identical over 7 bases. This chain's CDR3 is CASSIKGLPYNEQFF. CDR3 DNA: TGTGCCAGTAGTATTAAGGGACTACCTTACAATGAGCAGTTCTTC.